The 3 T cell receptor beta chains presented below share a single source sample, sequenced in a study of blood T cells in healthy people across ages. A second PCR, run for about 7 to 11 cycles, used a sample-barcoded 5' primer plus a J-beta primer mix. TCRdb ran MiXCR on the 5' RACE reads and lists one entry per CDR3 protein. The repertoire holds around 400,000 distinct CDR3 sequences, 45% to 60% seen once, with 51% in the top ten. The sequenced material came from blood. Source of these receptors: a man aged 60 to 69 in good health.

The chain couples TRBV20-1 to TRBJ2-5; 7 positions match TRBD1. The CDR3 consists of 13 residues. J was trimmed by 11 bases and V by 4 bases; bases with no gene match: 13. Germline V lookup: CDR1 DFQATT, CDR2 SNEGSKA (reference sequence). CDR3 sequence (DNA): TGCAGTGCTATTAGACAGGGATTCAATGAGCAGTACTTC. Its protein is CSAIRQGFNEQYF.

This clonotype has just a few counts. The V gene is TRBV21-1, the J gene TRBJ1-2; TRBD1 is the table's D call, not checked against the DNA. TRBV21-1 is classified as a pseudogene. The CDR3 loop spans 16 amino acids. CDR3 coding DNA: TGTGCCAGCAGCAAACCCCCCACCAGGTCTCCTTGTGGCTACACCTTC. This translates into CASSKPPTRSPCGYTF.

This clonotype was seen at least ten times. This could be a read error, since a much larger clone is one nucleotide away. The chain links TRBV27 to TRBJ2-1; tentative D call: TRBD2 (5 bases). The J call may be wrong; the DNA end is better matched by TRBJ2-7. There are 17 residues in the CDR3. Germline V CDR1 and CDR2: MNHEY, SMNVEV (reference sequence). DNA for the CDR3: TGTGCCAGCACACAATCGAGGGCCCAGAGCTCCTACAATGAGCAGTACTTC. Protein sequence: CASTQSRAQSSYNEQYF.